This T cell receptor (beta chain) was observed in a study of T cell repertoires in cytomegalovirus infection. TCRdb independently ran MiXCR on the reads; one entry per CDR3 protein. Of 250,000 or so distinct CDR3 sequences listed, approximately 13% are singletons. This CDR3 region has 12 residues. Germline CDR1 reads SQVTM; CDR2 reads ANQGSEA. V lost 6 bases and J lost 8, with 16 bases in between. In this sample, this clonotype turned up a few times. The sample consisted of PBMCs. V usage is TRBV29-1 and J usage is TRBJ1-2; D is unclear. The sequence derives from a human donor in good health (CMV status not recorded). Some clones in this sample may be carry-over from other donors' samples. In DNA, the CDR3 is TGCAGCGTCAGACCAGAGGGCGGAGGCTACACCTTC. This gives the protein CSVRPEGGGYTF. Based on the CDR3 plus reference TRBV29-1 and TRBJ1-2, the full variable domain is SAVISQKPSRDICQRGTSLTIQCQVDSQVTMMFWYRQQPGQSLTLIATANQGSEATYESGFVIDKFPISRPNLTFSTLTVSNMSPEDSSIYLCSVRPEGGGYTFGSGTRLTVV.